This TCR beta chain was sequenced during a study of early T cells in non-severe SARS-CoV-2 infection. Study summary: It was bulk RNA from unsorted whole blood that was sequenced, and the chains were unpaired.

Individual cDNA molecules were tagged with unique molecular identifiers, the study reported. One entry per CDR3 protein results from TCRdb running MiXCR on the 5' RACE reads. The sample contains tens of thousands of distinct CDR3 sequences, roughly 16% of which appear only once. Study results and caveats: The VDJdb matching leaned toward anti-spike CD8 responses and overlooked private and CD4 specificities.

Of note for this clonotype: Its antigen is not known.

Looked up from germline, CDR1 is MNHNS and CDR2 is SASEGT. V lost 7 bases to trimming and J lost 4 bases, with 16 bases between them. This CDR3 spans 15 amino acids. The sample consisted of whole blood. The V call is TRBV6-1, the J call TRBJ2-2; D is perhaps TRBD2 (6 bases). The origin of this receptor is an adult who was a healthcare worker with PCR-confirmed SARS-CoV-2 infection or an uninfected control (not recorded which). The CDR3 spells CASNPVTSPTGELFF. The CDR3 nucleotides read TGTGCCAGCAACCCAGTGACTAGTCCCACCGGGGAGCTGTTTTTT.